Listed below are T cell receptor beta chains from one sample, sequenced in a study of cytomegalovirus exposure and HLA in healthy donors. The table came from immunoSEQ multiplex PCR; TCRdb's copy has only in-frame clones and leaves some out. The table has 180,000 or so clones, roughly 75% seen once. Material for sequencing was PBMCs. The receptors were gathered from a woman aged 35 to 49 in good health and CMV-seropositive. The CDR3 runs from the conserved cysteine through the conserved F or W. The D gene is left open where the match is weak. Clone size, where shown, is once, few, many, or a class for clones that have expanded.

TRBV28	-	-	TRBJ1-2	TGTGCCAGCCTCGGGGGGGTCCGCTATGGCTACACCTTC	CASLGGVRYGYTF
TRBV6-5	-	-	TRBJ2-7	TGTGCCAGCAGTAGGGGCCGCGCTCACGAGCAGTACTTC	CASSRGRAHEQYF
TRBV5-5	TRBD2	few	TRBJ2-2	TGTGCCAGCAGACGAGGACTAGCGGGAGGTAACACCGGGGAGCTGTTTTTT	CASRRGLAGGNTGELFF
TRBV5-1	TRBD2	-	TRBJ2-1	TGCGCCAGCAGCTTGGGGAGTACTAGCGCTCACAATGAGCAGTTCTTC	CASSLGSTSAHNEQFF
TRBV19	-	once	TRBJ1-6	TGTGCCAGTAGTATGAGCTTGGGAGAATCACCCCTCCACTTT	CASSMSLGESPLHF
TRBV28	-	-	TRBJ2-1	TGTGCCAGCAGTTTAGCAACGGGTGAGCAGTTCTTC	CASSLATGEQFF
TRBV28	TRBD1	-	TRBJ1-2	TGTGCCAGCGGGACAGCCGCTAACTATGGCTACACCTTC	CASGTAANYGYTF
TRBV7-2	-	-	TRBJ1-4	TGTGCCAGCAGCTTACTCTCGAGCACTAATGAAAAACTGTTTTTT	CASSLLSSTNEKLFF
TRBV10-2	-	-	TRBJ2-2	TGCGCCAGCACTCACACCGGGGAGCTGTTTTTT	CASTHTGELFF
TRBV6-5	TRBD1	-	TRBJ1-2	TGTGCCAGCAGACGACAGGGGGATAACTATGGCTACACCTTC	CASRRQGDNYGYTF
TRBV6-5	-	-	TRBJ2-7	TGTGCCAGCAGCCGTGGGGGGGCCGGCTACGAGCAGTACTTC	CASSRGGAGYEQYF
TRBV12-2	-	-	TRBJ1-1	TGTGCAAGTCGCTTAGCTCACAGGGGGTTCACTGAAGCTTTCTTT	CASRLAHRGFTEAFF
TRBV10-3	-	-	TRBJ2-5	TGTGCCATCGGCGGGAACAACCAAGAGACCCAGTACTTC	CAIGGNNQETQYF
TRBV7-9	TRBD1	once	TRBJ1-2	TGTTCCAGCAGACCTTCCTGGGACAGTACTAACTATGGCTACACCTTC	CSSRPSWDSTNYGYTF
TRBV29-1	TRBD1	-	TRBJ2-3	TGCAGCGTTGGGCAGGGGGTGGAAACCTTCACAGATACGCAGTATTTT	CSVGQGVETFTDTQYF
TRBV30	TRBD1	-	TRBJ1-1	TGTGCCTGGATTCTTGAGACAGGGATGAACACTGAAGCTTTCTTT	CAWILETGMNTEAFF
TRBV5-1	TRBD2	once	TRBJ2-3	TGCGCCAGCAGCGGTTTAGCGGGAGGCACAGATACGCAGTATTTT	CASSGLAGGTDTQYF
TRBV19	TRBD1	once	TRBJ2-5	TGTGCCAGTAGTCGCCTGGGACAGATCCAAGAGACCCAGTACTTC	CASSRLGQIQETQYF
TRBV5-8	-	-	TRBJ1-5	TGTGCCAGCAGCTTGATCGACACATATCAGCCCCAGCATTTT	CASSLIDTYQPQHF
TRBV28	TRBD1	-	TRBJ1-1	TGTGCCAGCACTCAGCAGGGGGCCGCAAACACTGAAGCTTTCTTT	CASTQQGAANTEAFF
TRBV19	-	once	TRBJ1-2	TGTGCCAGCACGGACAGTGGACGGGGCTACACCTTC	CASTDSGRGYTF
TRBV6-1	-	-	TRBJ1-4	TGTGCCAGCAGTGAAGATAGCGGGAGCGGTGAAAAACTGTTTTTT	CASSEDSGSGEKLFF
TRBV7-8	-	-	TRBJ2-3	TGTGCCAGCAGCCCCCGAGGGCTAGGCACAGATACGCAGTATTTT	CASSPRGLGTDTQYF
TRBV28	TRBD1	-	TRBJ1-5	TGTGCCAGCAGTCCTCGGACAGGGAGCAATCAGCCCCAGCATTTT	CASSPRTGSNQPQHF
TRBV5-5	TRBD1	-	TRBJ1-1	TGTGCCAGCAGCTTGGAGGCCCAGGGGGCGCTTGCTTTCTTT	CASSLEAQGALAFF
TRBV28	-	-	TRBJ1-2	TGTGCCAGCAGTTTATTGGTCTCGGGGGGCTACACCTTC	CASSLLVSGGYTF
TRBV5-1	TRBD2	-	TRBJ2-7	TGCGCCAGCAGTTGGGCGACTAGCGGCCCCTACGAGCAGTACTTC	CASSWATSGPYEQYF
TRBV19	TRBD1	-	TRBJ1-1	TGTGCCAGTACCCTGACAGGGGGCGGCACTGAAGCTTTCTTT	CASTLTGGGTEAFF
TRBV14	-	-	TRBJ1-6	TGTGCCAGCAGCCAAGTAGGGGGTAATTCACCCCTCCACTTT	CASSQVGGNSPLHF
TRBV10-3	TRBD1	-	TRBJ1-3	TGTGCCATCAGGTCACCCGGGACAGGGGAAAGTATCTCTGGAAACACCATATATTTT	CAIRSPGTGESISGNTIYF
TRBV5-5	TRBD1	once	TRBJ2-4	TGTGCCAGCAGCCCGGACAGGGGGCGCGGGATTCAGTACTTC	CASSPDRGRGIQYF
TRBV4-1	TRBD1	-	TRBJ1-6	TGCGCCAGCAGGTTCGACAGGGGGGGATCACCCCTCCACTTT	CASRFDRGGSPLHF
TRBV10-1	TRBD2	few	TRBJ2-7	TGCGCCAGCAGTGGAAGCGGGAGCTACGAGCAGTACTTC	CASSGSGSYEQYF
TRBV4-2	TRBD2	once	TRBJ2-1	TGTGCCAGCAGCCCCGTGGGGGTAGCGGGAGGGAGAAATGAGCAGTTCTTC	CASSPVGVAGGRNEQFF
TRBV6-1	TRBD1	-	TRBJ1-2	TGTGCCAGCACTGCCGGGACAGCGATTGACTATGGCTACACCTTC	CASTAGTAIDYGYTF
TRBV4-3	TRBD2	-	TRBJ2-7	TGCGCCAGCAGCCAAGATCCCACTAGCGGGAGGGCCGAGCAGTACTTC	CASSQDPTSGRAEQYF
TRBV7-3	TRBD1	-	TRBJ2-2	TGTGCCAGCAGCAAACAGGGGGCGATGAACACCGGGGAGCTGTTTTTT	CASSKQGAMNTGELFF
TRBV7-2	TRBD2	-	TRBJ2-1	TGTGCCAGCAGCTTAAGCGGGAGGGCCGGCAATGAGCAGTTCTTC	CASSLSGRAGNEQFF
TRBV29-1	TRBD1	-	TRBJ2-1	TGCAGCGCCGGACAGGGGCCTAACAATGAGCAGTTCTTC	CSAGQGPNNEQFF
TRBV6-5	TRBD2	-	TRBJ2-1	TGTGCCAGCAGTCGGACTAGCGGTTACAATGAGCAGTTCTTC	CASSRTSGYNEQFF
TRBV16	TRBD2	-	TRBJ2-3	TGTGCCAGCAGCCGTAGCGGGCCGAGGGATACGCAGTATTTT	CASSRSGPRDTQYF
TRBV19	TRBD1	-	TRBJ2-7	TGTGCCAGTAGTATAGATCACGGGACAGATAGGAGCTACGAGCAGTACTTC	CASSIDHGTDRSYEQYF
TRBV11-2	TRBD2	-	TRBJ2-4	TGTGCCACCTCACTAGCGGCAAAAAACATTCAGTACTTC	CATSLAAKNIQYF
TRBV19	TRBD2	-	TRBJ2-3	TGTGCCAGCACAAGGGGAGTCGGACTAGCTCCAGATACGCAGTATTTT	CASTRGVGLAPDTQYF
TRBV9	-	-	TRBJ2-1	TGTGCCAGCAGCGTAGATCCGCGGGGCAATGAGCAGTTCTTC	CASSVDPRGNEQFF
TRBV6-5	-	-	TRBJ2-5	TGTGCCAGCAGTCGAACAGGGAAAGAGACCCAGTACTTC	CASSRTGKETQYF
TRBV18	-	-	TRBJ1-1	TGTGCCAGCTCGCGGGGGGGAAGGGAGTTGAACACTGAAGCTTTCTTT	CASSRGGRELNTEAFF